The entry below gives a single T cell receptor (beta chain) sequence along with its context. As yet, its antigen is unknown. A sample-barcoded 5' primer and a J-beta primer mix were used in a second PCR of about 6 to 11 cycles. TCRdb re-called the 5' RACE reads through MiXCR, storing one row per CDR3 protein. The data hold over 1,500,000 distinct CDR3 sequences, with about two fifths observed a single time. This entry comes from a study of blood T cells in healthy people across ages. Study-wide results and caveats: Conclusively comparing naive with antigen-experienced cells was impossible with unsorted PBMCs. Older age coincided with a roughly linear decline in TCR beta diversity per million T cells.

This CDR3 region has 14 residues. The junction had 2 bases not matched to a gene; V was cut back by 0 bases and J by 5 bases. The germline V gene has CDR1 SGDLS and CDR2 YYNGEE. The receptor's source is a human donor in good health. V usage is TRBV9 and J usage is TRBJ1-5; 7 bases match TRBD1. Sequenced input: blood. CDR3 sequence reads: CASSVGDSDQPQHF. In DNA, the CDR3 is TGTGCCAGCAGCGTAGGGGACAGCGATCAGCCCCAGCATTTT.